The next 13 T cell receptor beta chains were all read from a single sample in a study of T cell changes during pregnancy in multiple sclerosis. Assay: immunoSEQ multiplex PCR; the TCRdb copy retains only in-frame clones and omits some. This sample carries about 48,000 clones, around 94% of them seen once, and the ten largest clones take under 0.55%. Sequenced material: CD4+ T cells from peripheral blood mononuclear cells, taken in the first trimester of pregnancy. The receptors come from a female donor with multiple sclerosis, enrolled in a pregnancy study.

This CDR3 is CASSPTGQGVLRSGNTIYF. The CDR3 DNA sequence: TGCGCCAGCAGCCCGACCGGACAGGGCGTACTCCGCTCTGGAAACACCATATATTTT. The chain links TRBV5-1 to TRBJ1-3; 8 bases fit TRBD1. Germline V gene lookup returns CDR1 SGHRS and CDR2 YFSETQ. The junction had 15 bases not matched to a gene; V was cut back by 4 bases and J by 0 bases. The CDR3 extends over 19 amino acids.

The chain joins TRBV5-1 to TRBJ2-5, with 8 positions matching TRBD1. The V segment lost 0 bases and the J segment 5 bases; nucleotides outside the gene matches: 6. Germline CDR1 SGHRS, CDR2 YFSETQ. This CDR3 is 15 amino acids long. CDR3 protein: CASSLVPGGRETQYF. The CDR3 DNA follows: TGCGCCAGCAGCTTGGTCCCAGGGGGCCGGGAGACCCAGTACTTC.

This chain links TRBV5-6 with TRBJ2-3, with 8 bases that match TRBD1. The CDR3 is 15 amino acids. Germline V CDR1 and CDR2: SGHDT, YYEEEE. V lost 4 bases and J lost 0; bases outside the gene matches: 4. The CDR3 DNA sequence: TGTGCCAGCAGCACTGGACAGGGTAGCACAGATACGCAGTATTTT. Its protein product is CASSTGQGSTDTQYF.

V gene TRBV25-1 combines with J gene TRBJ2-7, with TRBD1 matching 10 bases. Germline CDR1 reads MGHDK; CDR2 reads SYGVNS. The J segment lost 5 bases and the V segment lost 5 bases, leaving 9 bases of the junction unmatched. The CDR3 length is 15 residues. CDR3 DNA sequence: TGTGCCAGCAGTAACCGGGACAGGGGTATCCACGAGCAGTACTTC. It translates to CASSNRDRGIHEQYF.

The CDR3 spells CASSVGTGGLSYTF. The DNA of the CDR3 is TGTGCCAGCAGCGTCGGGACAGGGGGCCTGAGCTACACCTTC. The V call is TRBV5-5, the J call TRBJ1-2; 12 nucleotides match TRBD1. This CDR3 is built from 14 residues. The V gene end was trimmed by 4 bases and the J gene end by 9 bases; junction bases not matched to a gene: 7. CDR1 is SGHKS, CDR2 YYEKEE, per germline (reference sequence).

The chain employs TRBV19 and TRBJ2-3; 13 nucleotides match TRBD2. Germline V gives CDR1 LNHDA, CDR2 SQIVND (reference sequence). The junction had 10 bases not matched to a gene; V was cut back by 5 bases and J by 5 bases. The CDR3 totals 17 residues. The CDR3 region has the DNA TGTGCCAGTAGTGACGGACTAGCGGGGGCCATCGTAGATACGCAGTATTTT. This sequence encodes CASSDGLAGAIVDTQYF.

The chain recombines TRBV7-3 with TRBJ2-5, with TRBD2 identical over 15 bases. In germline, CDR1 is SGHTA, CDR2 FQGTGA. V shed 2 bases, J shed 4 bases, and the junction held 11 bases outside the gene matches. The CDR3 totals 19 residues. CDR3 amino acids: CASSLGLAGGPGYRETQYF. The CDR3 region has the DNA TGTGCCAGCAGCTTAGGACTAGCGGGGGGGCCAGGGTATCGAGAGACCCAGTACTTC.

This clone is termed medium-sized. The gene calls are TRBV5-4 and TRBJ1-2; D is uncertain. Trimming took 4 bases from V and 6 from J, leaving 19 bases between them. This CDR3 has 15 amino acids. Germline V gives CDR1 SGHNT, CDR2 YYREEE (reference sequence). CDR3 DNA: TGTGCCAGCAGCCCGGCCCTCGGGAGTCGACATGGCTACACCTTC. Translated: CASSPALGSRHGYTF.

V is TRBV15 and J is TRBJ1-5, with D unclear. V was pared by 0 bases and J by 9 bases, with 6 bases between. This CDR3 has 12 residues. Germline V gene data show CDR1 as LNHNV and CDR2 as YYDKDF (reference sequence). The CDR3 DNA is TGTGCCACCAGCAGAGATCGGGGGCCCCAGCATTTT. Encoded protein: CATSRDRGPQHF. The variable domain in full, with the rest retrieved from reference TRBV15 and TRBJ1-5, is DAMVIQNPRYQVTQFGKPVTLSCSQTLNHNVMYWYQQKSSQAPKLLFHYYDKDFNNEADTPDNFQSRRPNTSFCFLDIRSPGLGDTAMYLCATSRDRGPQHFGDGTRLSIL.

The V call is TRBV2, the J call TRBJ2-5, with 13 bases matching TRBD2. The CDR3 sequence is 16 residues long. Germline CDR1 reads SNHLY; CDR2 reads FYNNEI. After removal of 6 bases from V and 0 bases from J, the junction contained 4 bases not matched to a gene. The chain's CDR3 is CASSRLAGGHQETQYF. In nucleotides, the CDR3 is TGTGCCAGCAGCAGACTAGCGGGGGGACACCAAGAGACCCAGTACTTC.

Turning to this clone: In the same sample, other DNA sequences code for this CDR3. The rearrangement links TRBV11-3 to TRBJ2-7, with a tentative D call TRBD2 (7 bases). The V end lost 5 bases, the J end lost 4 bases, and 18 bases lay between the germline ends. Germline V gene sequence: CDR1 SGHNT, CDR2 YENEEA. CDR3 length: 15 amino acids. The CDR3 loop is CASSLGGGFSYEQYF. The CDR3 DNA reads TGTGCCAGCAGCCTAGGGGGGGGATTCTCTTACGAGCAGTACTTC.

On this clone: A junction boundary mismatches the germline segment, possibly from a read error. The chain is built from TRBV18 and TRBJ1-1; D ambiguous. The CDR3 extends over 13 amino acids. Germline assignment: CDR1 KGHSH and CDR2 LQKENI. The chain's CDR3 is CASSQSENTEAFF. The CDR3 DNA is TGTGCCAGTTCACAGAGTGAGAACACTGAAGCTTTCTTT.

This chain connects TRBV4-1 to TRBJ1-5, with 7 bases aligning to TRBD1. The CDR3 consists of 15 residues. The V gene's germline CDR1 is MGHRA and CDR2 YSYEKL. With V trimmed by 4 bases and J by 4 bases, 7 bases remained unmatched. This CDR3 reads CASSRNRDSNQPQHF. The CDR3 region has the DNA TGCGCCAGCAGCCGGAACCGGGACAGTAATCAGCCCCAGCATTTT.